This T cell receptor (beta chain) is from a study of cytomegalovirus exposure and HLA in healthy donors listed by TCRdb under 2017. A note on the overall study: A later analysis indicated that the 90 to 150 validation repertoires were generated on the platform also employed for the approximately 690 repertoires of the first cohort. High-throughput TCR immunosequencing, statistical association of individual TCRs with disease status, and machine learning were combined to predict cytomegalovirus infection status. The study was designed to test whether signatures of past pathogen exposure could be identified by cataloging public T cell receptors. In addition to the first cohort of several hundred subjects, a separate validation cohort of 130 or so different subjects was used.

The donors belonged to the validation cohort of approximately 130 subjects, which was separate from the roughly 670-subject first cohort. CDR1 and CDR2, looked up from the germline V gene (reference sequence), are MNHNY and SVGAGI. Taken from cysteine to phenylalanine, the CDR3 has 15 residues. The CDR3 DNA has 45 bases and is translated from base 1. Between the V and J ends, shortened by 10 bases and 5 bases respectively, the junction contains 22 bases. The library was obtained by the immunoSEQ multiplex PCR assay. For the original study's pipeline: A statistical classification framework was built for diagnosing cytomegalovirus status from the catalog of TCR beta chain sequences. The clones in this table, taken by TCRdb from immuneACCESS, are in-frame only. Not every clone is retained; where verified, under half of the shortfall comes from an unresolved V gene, and the cause of the rest is unknown. V and J calls and clone size are as listed in that table; D and trimming were resolved from the DNA. This sample holds 250,000 to 400,000 clones; 87% were observed only once. Approximately 1.1% of the sample lies in the top ten.

Turning to this clone: The antigen it recognizes is unknown. The record has no base qualities; no much larger clone is one base away.

The paper as a whole reports these results and caveats: A later analysis had no HLA typing for the validation cohort, so co-occurrence there was scored across all 130 or so repertoires. A few of the identified cytomegalovirus-associated TCR beta chains were confirmed in vitro to be specific for cytomegalovirus antigens. According to the authors, the approach could potentially be generalized to other disease states and immunological phenotypes. The classifier was reported to diagnose cytomegalovirus status with high specificity and sensitivity in both the original cohort and the validation cohort. A total of about 180 TCR beta chains were listed by the study as associated with cytomegalovirus. Of the cluster scores, 85% to 95% were above 0 in a later analysis, which found that TCRs clustered in the first cohort also tended to co-occur in the 130 or so validation repertoires. Most TCR sequences were observed very rarely across donors, whereas some public TCRs were present in many individuals.

Source material: PBMCs. The sequence was collected from a woman aged 25 to 39 in good health and CMV-seropositive. The V gene is TRBV6-6 and the J gene is TRBJ2-3; perhaps TRBD2 is the D gene, with 7 bases matching. The DNA sequence is given as TGTGCCACCTCCTCGGGGGGCGCGGTGCGAGATACGCAGTATTTT. This yields the protein CATSSGGAVRDTQYF.